This TCR beta chain was observed in a study of graft-versus-host responses after intestinal transplantation. Graft tissue processing released intraepithelial and lamina propria lymphocytes. The CDR3 covers 15 residues. Germline values: CDR1 KGHSH, CDR2 LQKENI. Trimming took off 3 bases at V and 1 base at J, with 9 bases between the two ends. Assay used: immunoSEQ multiplex PCR; TCRdb lists only in-frame clones, some missing. This table has roughly 4,500 clones, approximately 77% appearing once. This receptor was identified in a human patient who received an intestinal transplant, so some T cells may come from the graft donor. The sequences come from ileum tissue, collected 9 days after transplant. The chain joins TRBV18 to TRBJ2-2; possibly TRBD1 for D (5 bases). CDR3 sequence reads: CASSPRRGNTGELFF. CDR3 nucleotide sequence: TGTGCCAGCTCACCTAGAAGGGGGAACACCGGGGAGCTGTTTTTT.